This T cell receptor beta chain was observed in a study of T cell responses to AZD1222 COVID-19 vaccine. General observations from the study: It should be noted that donors were predominantly white British and more often female, and clonal diversity was possibly underestimated. Rises in breadth and depth of Spike-specific TCRs came after two AZD1222 doses. The study identified only 6 or 7 AZD1222 recipients as seropositive at baseline.

As regards this clone: No antigen is known for it.

Libraries were prepared by immunoSEQ multiplex PCR; TCRdb keeps only in-frame clonotypes and omits some of them. The table has fewer than 85,000 clones, 80% to 90% seen once. The junction had 9 bases not matched to a gene; V was cut back by 4 bases and J by 8 bases. This CDR3 comprises 16 residues. In germline, CDR1 is SGHNT, CDR2 YYREEE (reference sequence). The chain links TRBV5-4 to TRBJ1-6, with 10 nucleotides matching TRBD1. Sequences were derived from peripheral blood, sampled 28 days after the second AZD1222 dose. This clonotype was sampled from an adult who received the AZD1222 COVID-19 vaccine. The CDR3 here is CASSARATGGYSPLHF. The CDR3 coding sequence is TGTGCCAGCAGCGCCCGGGCGACAGGGGGCTATTCACCCCTCCACTTT. The variable domain in full, completed from reference TRBV5-4 and TRBJ1-6, reads ETGVTQSPTHLIKTRGQQVTLRCSSQSGHNTVSWYQQALGQGPQFIFQYYREEENGRGNFPPRFSGLQFPNYSSELNVNALELDDSALYLCASSARATGGYSPLHFGNGTRLTVT.